Below are 21 T cell receptor beta chains sequenced from a single sample in a study of blood T cell repertoires in COVID-19. Profiling relied on immunoSEQ multiplex PCR, and the TCRdb table lists in-frame clones only, not all of them. The table records 250,000 to 300,000 clones, 85% to 90% of them present only once. The specimen sequenced was peripheral blood. Source of these receptors: a woman in her sixties or seventies with COVID-19, enrolled during active disease.

This clone was found once. The chain employs TRBV9 and TRBJ1-1; D remains ambiguous. Looked up from germline, CDR1 is SGDLS and CDR2 is YYNGEE. V lost 3 bases to trimming and J lost 1 base, with 7 bases between them. The CDR3 consists of 13 residues. The CDR3 is CASSAFGNTEAFF. As DNA, the CDR3 is TGTGCCAGCAGCGCCTTCGGGAACACTGAAGCTTTCTTT.

This clone was detected only a few times. This rearrangement joins TRBV7-9 to TRBJ1-6; unclear D gene. The V end lost 1 base, the J end lost 10 bases, and 5 bases lay between the germline ends. This CDR3 has 12 residues. CDR1 and CDR2 from the germline V gene are SEHNR and FQNEAQ (reference sequence). The CDR3 loop reads CASSLELSPLHF. The CDR3 DNA sequence: TGTGCCAGCAGCTTAGAACTATCACCCCTCCACTTT.

The rearrangement uses TRBV6-1 and TRBJ1-5; 8 positions match TRBD1. The CDR3 covers 16 residues. Germline-derived CDR1 and CDR2 are MNHNS and SASEGT. V lost 1 base, J lost 3 bases, and 5 bases stayed unmatched. The CDR3 spells CASSEGQGWLNQPQHF. The CDR3 region has the DNA TGTGCCAGCAGTGAAGGACAGGGGTGGCTCAATCAGCCCCAGCATTTT.

The chain couples TRBV12-3 or TRBV12-4 to TRBJ1-6; D is unclear. The CDR3 loop spans 12 amino acids. The V end lost 1 base, the J end lost 17 bases, and 12 bases lay between the germline ends. This CDR3 is CASSLEGRGIHF. CDR3 nucleotides: TGTGCCAGCAGTTTAGAAGGTCGGGGAATCCACTTT.

This clone was seen a single time. The chain recombines TRBV2 with TRBJ1-1; no firm D call. From germline, CDR1 is SNHLY and CDR2 FYNNEI. Trimming left V 6 bases short and J 6 bases short, with 11 bases between. The CDR3 is 12 residues long. This CDR3 reads CASRSRGSEAFF. For the CDR3, the DNA is TGTGCCAGCAGGAGTAGAGGGTCTGAAGCTTTCTTT.

The V and J genes are TRBV18 and TRBJ1-2; TRBD1 might be the D (5 bases). Trimming shortened V by 3 bases and J by 7 bases, and 24 bases separated the two germline ends. Germline loops: CDR1 KGHSH, CDR2 LQKENI. The CDR3 is 17 residues long. The CDR3 sequence: CASSPYGAGPTLFGYTF. CDR3 nucleotide sequence: TGTGCCAGCTCACCCTATGGGGCAGGTCCGACTCTTTTTGGCTACACCTTC.

The V and J genes are TRBV7-3 and TRBJ2-2; no firm D call. The CDR3 totals 14 residues. CDR1 is SGHTA and CDR2 is FQGTGA in the germline V gene. Deletions cut 6 bases from V and 4 bases from J, with 12 bases between. DNA for the CDR3: TGTGCCAGCAGGGGCCCGAATCCCACCGGGGAGCTGTTTTTT. Translated: CASRGPNPTGELFF.

In the case of this clone: The identical CDR3 is also encoded by other nucleotide sequences in the sample. This chain uses TRBV7-2 with TRBJ1-3, with D hard to call. Germline V gene data show CDR1 as SGHTA and CDR2 as FQGNSA. This CDR3 is built from 13 residues. V was cut by 5 bases and J by 7 bases, with 12 bases left in between. The CDR3 loop reads CASSPRGGNTIYF. The CDR3 nucleotides read TGTGCCAGCAGCCCCCGGGGTGGGAACACCATATATTTT.

The chain joins TRBV7-2 to TRBJ1-2, with D perhaps matching TRBD1 (6 bases). Looked up from germline, CDR1 is SGHTA and CDR2 is FQGNSA. Between the trimmed V and J ends, which lost 2 bases and 8 bases, there was a span of 12 bases. The CDR3 runs to 13 residues. CDR3 nucleotides: TGTGCCAGCAGCTTAAAATCAGGGGAAGGCTACACCTTC. It translates to CASSLKSGEGYTF.

The V and J genes are TRBV6-1 and TRBJ2-2; 8 bases match TRBD1. Germline V CDR1 and CDR2: MNHNS, SASEGT. The CDR3 has 15 amino acids. V lost 3 bases, J lost 6 bases, and 6 bases stayed unmatched. For the CDR3, the DNA is TGTGCCAGCAGTGAGGGGACAGGCCGTTCCGGGGAGCTGTTTTTT. It yields the protein CASSEGTGRSGELFF.

V usage is TRBV11-2 and J usage is TRBJ1-1; D is ambiguous. Germline-derived CDR1 and CDR2 are SGHAT and FQNNGV. Trimming took 5 bases from V and 1 from J, leaving 20 bases between them. The length of the CDR3 is 17 residues. CDR3 nucleotide sequence: TGTGCCAGCAGCCTGGGCCGGGGATGGATGAGGAACACTGAAGCTTTCTTT. The encoded protein is CASSLGRGWMRNTEAFF.

The chain has TRBV7-6 and TRBJ1-4; D not certain. The CDR3 length is 15 residues. Germline CDR1 and CDR2: SGHVS and FNYEAQ. V was shortened by 6 bases and J by 6 bases, with 17 bases between the two germline ends. CDR3: CASSRTALTHEKLFF. Here the CDR3 DNA reads TGTGCCAGCAGTCGTACAGCTCTTACTCATGAAAAACTGTTTTTT.

The V and J genes are TRBV29-1 and TRBJ2-1, with D perhaps matching TRBD2 (5 bases). CDR3 size: 14 residues. V lost 5 bases and J lost 4, with 15 bases in between. CDR1 and CDR2 (germline): SQVTM, ANQGSEA. The CDR3 loop is CSVSSWGAYNEQFF. The CDR3 region has the DNA TGCAGCGTTTCCTCCTGGGGAGCTTACAATGAGCAGTTCTTC.

This chain connects TRBV13 to TRBJ1-1, with no clear D. The V end was cut by 2 bases, the J end by 8 bases, with 9 bases between. From germline, CDR1 is PRHDT and CDR2 FYEKMQ (reference sequence). This CDR3 spans 12 amino acids. CDR3: CASSLSAREAFF. The CDR3 DNA is TGTGCCAGCAGCTTATCGGCCAGGGAAGCTTTCTTT.

The rearrangement uses TRBV5-1 and TRBJ1-1; 12 nucleotides line up with TRBD1. The CDR3 contains 16 residues. Germline V CDR1 and CDR2: SGHRS, YFSETQ. J lost 3 bases, V lost 3 bases, and 6 bases had no gene match. The CDR3 nucleotides are TGCGCCAGCAGCTGGGACAGGGGGCGACCCGACACTGAAGCTTTCTTT. This translates into CASSWDRGRPDTEAFF.

The chain links TRBV4-2 to TRBJ2-5; TRBD2 matches at 9 bases. The CDR3 is made up of 19 amino acids. Trimming cost V 3 bases and J 5 bases; bases outside gene matches: 19. The germline CDR1 and CDR2 sequences are LGHNA and YNFKEQ. CDR3 sequence (DNA): TGTGCCAGCAGCCATTCTACAACCCTTATAGCGGGGGTCGGGGAGACCCAGTACTTC. Its protein is CASSHSTTLIAGVGETQYF.

This clone appeared a single time. This chain links TRBV9 with TRBJ1-4; no reliable D call. Trimming cost V 0 bases and J 8 bases, with 17 bases left between them. In germline, CDR1 is SGDLS, CDR2 YYNGEE. CDR3 size: 16 residues. CDR3 protein: CASSVASGGSGEKLFF. The CDR3 DNA is TGTGCCAGCAGCGTAGCTTCCGGCGGTAGTGGCGAAAAACTGTTTTTT.

The chain combines TRBV5-8 with TRBJ1-4; weak D call: TRBD1 (5 bases). The CDR3 runs 14 residues. The ends were cut back, 4 bases at V and 8 bases at J, with 15 bases in the middle. The germline V gene has CDR1 SGHTS and CDR2 YDEGEE. CDR3 region: CASSEYGTPEKLFF. The CDR3 region has the DNA TGTGCCAGCAGCGAATACGGGACTCCCGAAAAACTGTTTTTT.

This clone was observed a single time. The chain couples TRBV5-1 to TRBJ2-5; no definite D call. This CDR3 has 16 amino acids. With 0 bases removed from V and 6 bases from J, the gap between germline ends came to 18 bases. CDR1 and CDR2 from the germline V gene are SGHRS and YFSETQ. This CDR3 is CASSLAARQTGQTQYF. CDR3 in DNA: TGCGCCAGCAGCTTGGCAGCCCGCCAAACTGGGCAGACCCAGTACTTC.

The rearrangement links TRBV6-5 to TRBJ1-6, with D maybe TRBD1 (6 bases). V gave up 2 bases and J gave up 10 bases, with 12 bases separating them. The CDR3 is made up of 14 amino acids. Germline CDR1 and CDR2: MNHEY and SVGAGI. DNA of the CDR3: TGTGCCAGCAGTTACAAGCGAGGGGGATCACCCCTCCACTTT. Amino acids: CASSYKRGGSPLHF.

The chain recombines TRBV30 with TRBJ1-5; 9 positions agree with TRBD1. The CDR3 consists of 15 residues. With V trimmed by 8 bases and J by 5 bases, 13 bases remained unmatched. Germline assignment: CDR1 GTSNPN and CDR2 SVGIG (reference sequence). DNA for the CDR3: TGTGCCGCCGGGACAGGGAGGGTTAGGGATCAGCCCCAGCATTTT. Amino acid sequence: CAAGTGRVRDQPQHF.